This TCR beta chain was captured by sequencing in a study of CD8 T cells in ankylosing spondylitis. The sample holds many counts of this clonotype. This CDR3 region has 15 residues. Germline assignment: CDR1 MNHEY and CDR2 SMNVEV (reference sequence). The V gene end was trimmed by 7 bases and the J gene end by 8 bases; junction bases not matched to a gene: 14. One entry per CDR3 protein, called by TCRdb with MiXCR from the 5' RACE reads. The sample contains 150,000 to 200,000 distinct CDR3 sequences, 18% of which appear only once. The sequence was obtained from a male donor under 30 with ankylosing spondylitis or in good health (not recorded which). Material: blood, either unsorted or a sorted T cell fraction (not recorded which). This chain joins TRBV27 and TRBJ1-2, with TRBD1 matching 9 bases. CDR3 DNA: TGTGCCAGCACCCCTTTACAGGGGGCGGATGGAGGCTACACCTTC. Protein product: CASTPLQGADGGYTF.